The next 5 T cell receptor beta chains were all read from a single sample in a study of blood T cell repertoires in COVID-19. The repertoire was sequenced with immunoSEQ multiplex PCR; TCRdb's copy has only in-frame clones and lacks some. Of 200,000 or so clones listed, about 83% were seen once; the top ten hold approximately 18%. Sequenced material: peripheral blood. The receptors stem from an older person with COVID-19, enrolled during active disease.

V gene TRBV7-3 combines with J gene TRBJ1-1, with D possibly being TRBD1 (6 bases). Trimming removed 5 bases at V and 7 bases at J, with 35 bases between. This CDR3 has 20 residues. Germline-derived CDR1 and CDR2 are SGHTA and FQGTGA. The chain's CDR3 is CASSISRRRTRQASHYEAFF. CDR3 DNA sequence: TGTGCCAGCAGCATAAGCCGGCGCAGGACTCGACAGGCTTCCCACTATGAAGCTTTCTTT.

The chain joins TRBV6-1 to TRBJ2-5; the D gene is possibly TRBD2 (5 bases). The CDR3 consists of 15 residues. CDR1 and CDR2 (germline): MNHNS, SASEGT. Trimming pared 1 base from V and 2 bases from J, leaving 11 bases between. Written as DNA, the CDR3 is TGTGCCAGCAGTGAAGGGCGTAGCGAACAAGAGACCCAGTACTTC. Protein: CASSEGRSEQETQYF.

This clone was seen repeatedly, ten times or more. J is TRBJ1-5 and V is TRBV6-5; TRBD1 might be the D (5 bases). The germline V gene has CDR1 MNHEY and CDR2 SVGAGI. CDR3 length: 11 residues. CDR3 nucleotides: TGTGCGGGAGGGGGCAATCAGCCCCAGCATTTT. It yields the protein CAGGGNQPQHF.

V is TRBV7-3 and J is TRBJ2-7; no definite D call. This CDR3 contains 15 residues. Trimming took off 1 base at V and 3 bases at J, with 13 bases between the two ends. Germline V CDR1 and CDR2: SGHTA, FQGTGA. The CDR3 sequence: CASSLMEYLGYEQYF. In DNA form, the CDR3 reads TGTGCCAGCAGCTTAATGGAGTACCTTGGCTACGAGCAGTACTTC.

The chain employs TRBV27 and TRBJ1-1; 9 bases are a match to TRBD1. J was trimmed by 5 bases and V by 8 bases; bases with no gene match: 6. CDR1 and CDR2 (germline): MNHEY, SMNVEV (reference sequence). The length of the CDR3 is 13 residues. The CDR3 sequence is CASGQGRGTEAFF. CDR3 coding DNA: TGTGCCAGCGGACAGGGGAGAGGTACTGAAGCTTTCTTT.